These 4 T cell receptor beta chains share one sample of origin, sequenced in a study of T cell responses to AZD1222 COVID-19 vaccine. TCRdb keeps only in-frame clones here, not all; method: immunoSEQ multiplex PCR. Seen here are about 84,000 clones, nearly 90% observed once, and the top ten hold roughly 1.6%. The sequencing here drew on peripheral blood, taken on day 0 of AZD1222 vaccination. Every receptor here comes from an adult in good health.

This clone was counted between two and nine times. The chain carries TRBV6-5 and TRBJ1-2, with D possibly being TRBD1 (5 bases). This CDR3 is built from 11 residues. Between the trimmed V and J ends, which lost 10 bases and 8 bases, there was a span of 14 bases. Germline lookup yields CDR1 MNHEY and CDR2 SVGAGI. The CDR3 spells CATGWGDGYTF. The DNA of the CDR3 is TGTGCCACCGGGTGGGGGGACGGCTACACCTTC.

V gene TRBV7-6 combines with J gene TRBJ1-3; TRBD1 might be the D (6 bases). The CDR3 runs to 16 residues. Germline V gene data show CDR1 as SGHVS and CDR2 as FNYEAQ. Trimming removed 5 bases from V and 0 bases from J, with 14 bases in between. The CDR3 is CASSPSQGISGNTIYF. For the CDR3, the DNA is TGTGCCAGCAGCCCCTCCCAGGGGATCTCTGGAAACACCATATATTTT.

This clone appeared a single time. The chain is built from TRBV29-1 and TRBJ2-7; TRBD1 might be the D (5 bases). The CDR3 sequence is 12 residues long. The V end was cut by 3 bases, the J end by 3 bases, with 9 bases between. Germline V lookup: CDR1 SQVTM, CDR2 ANQGSEA. The CDR3 reads CSVEDKGYEQYF. The DNA of the CDR3 is TGCAGCGTTGAGGACAAGGGCTACGAGCAGTACTTC.

The chain employs TRBV25-1 and TRBJ2-5, with 7 positions matching TRBD2. Germline V lookup: CDR1 MGHDK, CDR2 SYGVNS. This CDR3 is 13 amino acids long. J was trimmed by 4 bases and V by 5 bases; bases with no gene match: 4. The CDR3: CASSSAGPETQYF. CDR3 nucleotide sequence: TGTGCCAGCAGTTCAGCGGGGCCAGAGACCCAGTACTTC. Together with reference TRBV25-1 and TRBJ2-5, the CDR3 gives the full variable domain: EADIYQTPRYLVIGTGKKITLECSQTMGHDKMYWYQQDPGMELHLIHYSYGVNSTEKGDLSSESTVSRIRTEHFPLTLESARPSHTSQYLCASSSAGPETQYFGPGTRLLVL.